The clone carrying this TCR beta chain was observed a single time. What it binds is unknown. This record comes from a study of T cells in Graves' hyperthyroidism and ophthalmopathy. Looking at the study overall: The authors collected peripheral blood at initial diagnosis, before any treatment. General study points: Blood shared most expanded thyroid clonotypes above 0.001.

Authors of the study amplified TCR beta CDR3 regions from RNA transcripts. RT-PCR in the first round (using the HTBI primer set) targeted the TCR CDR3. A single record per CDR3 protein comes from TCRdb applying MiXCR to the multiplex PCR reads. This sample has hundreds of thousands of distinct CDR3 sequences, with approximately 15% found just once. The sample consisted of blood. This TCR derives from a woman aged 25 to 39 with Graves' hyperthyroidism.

CDR3 DNA sequence: TGCAGTGCTAACCCCGGGAGTAGGTCCTACAATGAGCAGTTCTTC. It translates to CSANPGSRSYNEQFF. V is TRBV20-1 and J is TRBJ2-1; D may be TRBD2 (6 bases). Per germline, CDR1 DFQATT and CDR2 SNEGSKA (reference sequence). The CDR3 covers 15 residues. Trimming removed 4 bases at V and 1 base at J, with 14 bases between.